A selection of T cell receptor beta chains follows, all from one sample in a study of tumour-infiltrating T cells in Burkitt lymphoma. Assay: immunoSEQ multiplex PCR; the TCRdb copy retains only in-frame clones and omits some. The table records under 8,500 clones, about 18% of them present only once. The specimen sequenced was tumor tissue. Receptors were obtained from a human donor with diffuse large B-cell lymphoma. CDR3s include the opening cysteine and the closing phenylalanine or tryptophan. D genes are given only for firm matches. Only some rows state a clone size, as once, few, many or a class for expanded clones.

TGTGCCAGCAGTGAATTCGGACAGGGGGCAGATACGCAGTATTTT	CASSEFGQGADTQYF	TRBV2	TRBJ2-3	few	TRBD1
TGCGCCAGCAGCCAAACGGACACCCAAGAGACCCAGTACTTC	CASSQTDTQETQYF	TRBV4-1	TRBJ2-5	-	-
TGTGCCACCTCTAGGGGACAGGTTAATGAAAAACTGTTTTTT	CATSRGQVNEKLFF	TRBV19	TRBJ1-4	few	TRBD1
TGTGCCAGTAGTAACTGGGGGACAGGGTCTGGGGCCAACGTCCTGACTTTC	CASSNWGTGSGANVLTF	TRBV19	TRBJ2-6	few	TRBD1
TGTGCCAGCAGCTTAGGGGGGGGAGAGACCCAGTACTTC	CASSLGGGETQYF	TRBV5-4	TRBJ2-5	-	-
TGTGCCAGCAGTTTTGCGGAGGGAACTGAAGCTTTCTTT	CASSFAEGTEAFF	TRBV27	TRBJ1-1	few	-
TGTGCCAGCAGTCCTCGACAGGGAAGTTACTACGAGCAGTACTTC	CASSPRQGSYYEQYF	TRBV28	TRBJ2-7	-	TRBD1
TGTGCCAGCAGTTACTCGAAAGGGAAAGATACGCAGTATTTT	CASSYSKGKDTQYF	TRBV6-5	TRBJ2-3	-	-
TGTGCCAGCAGGGGGGCCGCGGGTGATCGGTTTAGTAATACGCAGTATTTT	CASRGAAGDRFSNTQYF	TRBV28	TRBJ2-3	few	-
TGTGCCAGCAGCTTATTCTCAGGGGCGGGAGGTTCCTACAATGAGCAGTTCTTC	CASSLFSGAGGSYNEQFF	TRBV11-2	TRBJ2-1	-	TRBD2
TGTGCCATCAGTGAGTCGACAACCCTTATTGAGACCCAGTACTTC	CAISESTTLIETQYF	TRBV10-3	TRBJ2-5	few	-
TGTGCCAGCAGCCCCGGGGGTACCAATGAGCAGTTCTTC	CASSPGGTNEQFF	TRBV7-2	TRBJ2-1	-	-
TGTGCCAGTAGTTCCCGACAGGGAAGTGAGACCCAGTACTTC	CASSSRQGSETQYF	TRBV19	TRBJ2-5	-	TRBD1
TGTGCCAGCACCCCCGGGGGCAATCAGCCCCAGCATTTT	CASTPGGNQPQHF	TRBV28	TRBJ1-5	few	-
TGTGCCAGTAGTATGAGACGGACTAGCCATAATGAGCAGTTCTTC	CASSMRRTSHNEQFF	TRBV19	TRBJ2-1	-	TRBD2
TGTGCCAGCTTACAGAGGGGGGGTAATAAAAAACTGTTTTTT	CASLQRGGNKKLFF	TRBV7-6	TRBJ1-4	few	-
TGTGCCAGCAGTGCACAGTACTTC	CASSAQYF	TRBV6-4	TRBJ2-7	few	-
TGTGCCAGTAGTATTGGGGGGCGCCCCATTAACTATGGCTACACCTTC	CASSIGGRPINYGYTF	TRBV19	TRBJ1-2	-	-
TGTGCCAGCAGCTTAGACAGGGCCTTCGCGGAGACCCAGTACTTC	CASSLDRAFAETQYF	TRBV7-9	TRBJ2-5	few	-
TGTGCCAGCAGCCCCCTGAGACATTCCTACGAGCAGTACTTC	CASSPLRHSYEQYF	TRBV11-1	TRBJ2-7	few	-
TGCGCCAGCAGCCAATCAGACTACGAGCAGTACTTC	CASSQSDYEQYF	TRBV23-1	TRBJ2-7	-	-
TGTGCCAGCAGCCCCCCCCCGGGGTACGAGCAGTACTTC	CASSPPPGYEQYF	TRBV7-9	TRBJ2-7	few	-
TGTGCCAGCAGCGGGTTCAAAGCTTTCTTT	CASSGFKAFF	TRBV11-2	TRBJ1-1	-	-
TGTGCCAGCAGTTTTGGTATTAGCGGGATCTACGAGCAGTACTTC	CASSFGISGIYEQYF	TRBV27	TRBJ2-7	-	TRBD2
TGTGCCAGCAGTTATTTTCCGGGACAGGGGGTTTCTGAAGCTTTCTTT	CASSYFPGQGVSEAFF	TRBV27	TRBJ1-1	-	TRBD1
TGTGCCAGCAGCGTAGGCCCGGGAGGGCTGAACACCGGGGAGCTGTTTTTT	CASSVGPGGLNTGELFF	TRBV9	TRBJ2-2	-	TRBD2
TGTGCCAGCAGCTTAGAGACCGGTTCCTACAATGAGCAGTTCTTC	CASSLETGSYNEQFF	TRBV7-6	TRBJ2-1	few	-
TGTGCCAGCAGTTTAACTAGCGGGAGGGGAAGGGATGAGCAGTTCTTC	CASSLTSGRGRDEQFF	TRBV27	TRBJ2-1	-	TRBD2
TGTGCCAGCAGCGTAGTGGACAGGGGGCCCACCTATGGCTACACCTTC	CASSVVDRGPTYGYTF	TRBV9	TRBJ1-2	-	TRBD1
TGTGCCAGTAGTACGGGACAGGGGCCCTACGAGCAGTACTTC	CASSTGQGPYEQYF	TRBV19	TRBJ2-7	-	TRBD1
TGTGCCAGCAGCCCCCGACAGGGCCTGTCCTACGAGCAGTACTTC	CASSPRQGLSYEQYF	TRBV5-5	TRBJ2-7	-	TRBD1
TGTGCCAGCAGCTCCCCCGGGACAGGGGCCTACGAGCAGTACTTC	CASSSPGTGAYEQYF	TRBV7-2	TRBJ2-7	few	TRBD1
TGCGCCAGCACTATGGACAGGGTGAGCACCGGGGAGCTGTTTTTT	CASTMDRVSTGELFF	TRBV5-1	TRBJ2-2	-	TRBD1
TGTGCCAGCAGTTTGACGAGAGCTCATGGCTACACCTTC	CASSLTRAHGYTF	TRBV6-4	TRBJ1-2	-	-
TGTGCCAGCAGCCCCGGACAGGGCCAAGAGACCCAGTACTTC	CASSPGQGQETQYF	TRBV4-2	TRBJ2-5	-	TRBD1
TGTGCCAGCAGTTCCGGACACTTGGGCGAGCAGTACTTC	CASSSGHLGEQYF	TRBV27	TRBJ2-7	few	-
TGCAGTGCTAGAGATAGGGAAAAACTGTTTTTT	CSARDREKLFF	TRBV20-1	TRBJ1-4	few	-
TGTGCCAGCAGTTCTGGCGGCGGGGACGTAAATCAGCCCCAGCATTTT	CASSSGGGDVNQPQHF	TRBV27	TRBJ1-5	few	-
TGTGCCAGCAGCCCCTACGGACTAGCCGGATCCTACGAGCAGTACTTC	CASSPYGLAGSYEQYF	TRBV5-5	TRBJ2-7	few	TRBD2
TGTGCCAGCAGTTACTCGACTCTCCAAGAGACCCAGTACTTC	CASSYSTLQETQYF	TRBV6-5	TRBJ2-5	few	-